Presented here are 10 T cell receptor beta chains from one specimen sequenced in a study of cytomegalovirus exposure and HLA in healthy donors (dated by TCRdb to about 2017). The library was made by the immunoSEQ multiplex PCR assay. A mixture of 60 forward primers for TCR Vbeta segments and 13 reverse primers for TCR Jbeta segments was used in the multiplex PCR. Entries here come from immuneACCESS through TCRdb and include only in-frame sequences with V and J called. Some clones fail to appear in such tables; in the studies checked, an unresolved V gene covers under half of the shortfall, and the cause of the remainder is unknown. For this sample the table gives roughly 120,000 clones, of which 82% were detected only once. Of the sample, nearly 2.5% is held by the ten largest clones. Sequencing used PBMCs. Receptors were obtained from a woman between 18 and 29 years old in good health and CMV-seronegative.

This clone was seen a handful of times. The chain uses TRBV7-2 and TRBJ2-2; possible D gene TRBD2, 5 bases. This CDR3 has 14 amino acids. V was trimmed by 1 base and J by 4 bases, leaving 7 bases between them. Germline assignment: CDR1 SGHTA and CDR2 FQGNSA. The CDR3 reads CASSLGGGTGELFF. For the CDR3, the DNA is TGTGCCAGCAGCTTAGGTGGAGGCACCGGGGAGCTGTTTTTT.

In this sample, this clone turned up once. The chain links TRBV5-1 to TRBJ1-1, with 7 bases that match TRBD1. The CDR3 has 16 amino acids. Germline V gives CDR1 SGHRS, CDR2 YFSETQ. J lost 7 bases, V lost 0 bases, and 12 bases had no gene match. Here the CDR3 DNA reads TGCGCCAGCAGCTTGGGCTGGAGGGGGCGAGAGTTTGAAGCTTTCTTT. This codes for CASSLGWRGREFEAFF.

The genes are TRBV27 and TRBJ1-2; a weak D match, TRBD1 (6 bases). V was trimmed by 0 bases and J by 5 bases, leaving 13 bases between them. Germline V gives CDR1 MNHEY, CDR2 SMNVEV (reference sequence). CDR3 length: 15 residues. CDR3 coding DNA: TGTGCCAGCAGTTTATCGTACAGGGATCAATATGGCTACACCTTC. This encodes CASSLSYRDQYGYTF.

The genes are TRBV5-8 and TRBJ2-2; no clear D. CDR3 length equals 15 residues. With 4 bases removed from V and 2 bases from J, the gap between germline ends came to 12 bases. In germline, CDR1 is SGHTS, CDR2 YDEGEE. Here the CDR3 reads CASSHEPRNTGELFF. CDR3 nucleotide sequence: TGTGCCAGCAGCCATGAGCCAAGAAACACCGGGGAGCTGTTTTTT.

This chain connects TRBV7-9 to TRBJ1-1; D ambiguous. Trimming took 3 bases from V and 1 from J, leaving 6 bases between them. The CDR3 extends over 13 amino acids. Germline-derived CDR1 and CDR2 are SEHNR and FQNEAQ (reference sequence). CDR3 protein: CASSFGENTEAFF. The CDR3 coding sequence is TGTGCCAGCAGCTTTGGAGAGAACACTGAAGCTTTCTTT.

The CDR3 protein is CASSLSRTGAGSEAFF. DNA for the CDR3: TGTGCCAGCAGCCTCTCTAGGACAGGGGCGGGTTCTGAAGCTTTCTTT. The rearrangement joins TRBV7-6 to TRBJ1-1; 9 positions match TRBD1. The CDR3 runs 16 residues. Trimming at V came to 5 bases and at J to 6 bases, leaving 13 bases not matched to a gene. Germline V lookup: CDR1 SGHVS, CDR2 FNYEAQ.

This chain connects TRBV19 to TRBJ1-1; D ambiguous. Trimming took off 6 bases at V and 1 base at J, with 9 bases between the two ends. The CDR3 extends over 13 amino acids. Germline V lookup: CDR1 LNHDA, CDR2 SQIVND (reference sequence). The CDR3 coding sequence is TGTGCCAGTAGAAGAGAGCAGAACACTGAAGCTTTCTTT. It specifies CASRREQNTEAFF. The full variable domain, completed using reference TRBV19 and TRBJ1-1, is DGGITQSPKYLFRKEGQNVTLSCEQNLNHDAMYWYRQDPGQGLRLIYYSQIVNDFQKGDIAEGYSVSREKKESFPLTVTSAQKNPTAFYLCASRREQNTEAFFGQGTRLTVV.

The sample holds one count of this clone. The CDR3 DNA reads TGCAGCGTTGAATTGGTACAGACGAACACCGGGGAGCTGTTTTTT. It codes for CSVELVQTNTGELFF. The chain joins TRBV29-1 to TRBJ2-2, with D hard to call. The CDR3 totals 15 residues. V gave up 2 bases and J gave up 0 bases, with 10 bases separating them. CDR1 and CDR2 from the germline V gene are SQVTM and ANQGSEA.

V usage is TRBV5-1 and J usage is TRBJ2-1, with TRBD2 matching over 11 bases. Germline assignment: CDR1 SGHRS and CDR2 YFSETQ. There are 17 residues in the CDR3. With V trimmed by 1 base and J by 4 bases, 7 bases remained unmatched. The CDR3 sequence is CASSLTSLAGGYNEQFF. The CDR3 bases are TGCGCCAGCAGCTTGACCTCCCTAGCGGGGGGTTACAATGAGCAGTTCTTC.

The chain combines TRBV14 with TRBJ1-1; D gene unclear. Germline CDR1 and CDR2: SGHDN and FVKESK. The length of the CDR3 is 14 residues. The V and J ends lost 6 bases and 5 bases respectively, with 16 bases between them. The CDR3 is CASRRIAGGTEAFF. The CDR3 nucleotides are TGTGCCAGCAGAAGAATAGCCGGAGGGACTGAAGCTTTCTTT. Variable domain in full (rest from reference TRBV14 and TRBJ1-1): EAGVTQFPSHSVIEKGQTVTLRCDPISGHDNLYWYRRVMGKEIKFLLHFVKESKQDESGMPNNRFLAERTGGTYSTLKVQPAELEDSGVYFCASRRIAGGTEAFFGQGTRLTVV.